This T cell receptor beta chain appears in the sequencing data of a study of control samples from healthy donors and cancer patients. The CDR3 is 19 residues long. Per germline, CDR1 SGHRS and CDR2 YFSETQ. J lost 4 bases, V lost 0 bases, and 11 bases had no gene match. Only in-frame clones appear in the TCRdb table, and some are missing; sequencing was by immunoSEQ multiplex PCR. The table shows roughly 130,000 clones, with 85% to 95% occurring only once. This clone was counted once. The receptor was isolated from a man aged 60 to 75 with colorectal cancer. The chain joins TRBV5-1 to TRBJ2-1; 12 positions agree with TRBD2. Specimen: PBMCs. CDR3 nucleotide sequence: TGCGCCAGCAGCTTGGTGGCTAGCGGGGGGGATAGTTTTTACAATGAGCAGTTCTTC. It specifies CASSLVASGGDSFYNEQFF. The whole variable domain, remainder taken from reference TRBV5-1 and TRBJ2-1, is KAGVTQTPRYLIKTRGQQVTLSCSPISGHRSVSWYQQTPGQGLQFLFEYFSETQRNKGNFPGRFSGRQFSNSRSEMNVSTLELGDSALYLCASSLVASGGDSFYNEQFFGPGTRLTVL.